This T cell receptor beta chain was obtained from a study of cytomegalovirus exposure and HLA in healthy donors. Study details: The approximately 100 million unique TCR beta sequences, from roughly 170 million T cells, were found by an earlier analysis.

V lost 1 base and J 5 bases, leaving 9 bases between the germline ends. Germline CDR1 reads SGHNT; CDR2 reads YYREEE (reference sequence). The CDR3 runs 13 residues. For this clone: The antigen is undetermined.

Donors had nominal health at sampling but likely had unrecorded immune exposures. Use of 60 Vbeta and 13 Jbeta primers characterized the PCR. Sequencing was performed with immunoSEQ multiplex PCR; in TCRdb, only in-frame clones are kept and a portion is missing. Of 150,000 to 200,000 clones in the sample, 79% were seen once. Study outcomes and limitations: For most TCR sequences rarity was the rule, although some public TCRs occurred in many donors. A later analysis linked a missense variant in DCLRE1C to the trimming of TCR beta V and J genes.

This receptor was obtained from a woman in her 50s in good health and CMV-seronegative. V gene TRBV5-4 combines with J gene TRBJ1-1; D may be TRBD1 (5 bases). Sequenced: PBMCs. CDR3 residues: CASSLQGWTEAFF. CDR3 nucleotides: TGTGCCAGCAGCTTGCAGGGTTGGACTGAAGCTTTCTTT.